This TCR beta chain was documented in a study of OX40 agonist ivuxolimab in advanced cancers. Study details: Ivuxolimab was administered intravenously to patients at 0.01 to 10 mg/kg every 2 weeks. Therapy given before enrollment (anti-PD-1, anti-PD-L1 or anti-CTLA-4) was allowed, and around 44% had some. Overall study results and limits: Both CD4+ and CD8+ T cell populations in blood had undergone clonal expansion by week 6 at 0.1 to 3.0 mg/kg.

V shed 0 bases and J shed 6 bases, with 5 bases lying between them. The germline V gene has CDR1 LGHNA and CDR2 YNFKEQ. The CDR3 is made up of 12 amino acids. The data were produced by immunoSEQ multiplex PCR, yet TCRdb's version contains in-frame clones alone and is incomplete. The sample has 25,000 to 35,000 clones; 84% are singletons. This clone was detected only a few times. The antigen is not known. This clonotype originated in an adult with an advanced solid tumor such as melanoma, head and neck, liver or kidney cancer. The sequencing used CD4+ or CD8+ T cells sorted from blood, collected in a trial of the OX40 agonist ivuxolimab. The chain has TRBV4-2 and TRBJ1-1; no definite D call. The CDR3 bases are TGTGCCAGCAGCCAAGATCTGCCTGAAGCTTTCTTT. Translated: CASSQDLPEAFF.